This T cell receptor (beta chain) is from a study of T cells in Graves' hyperthyroidism and ophthalmopathy. RNA transcripts gave rise to amplified TCR beta CDR3 regions. Researchers ran a first-round RT-PCR on the TCR CDR3 using the HTBI primer set. One entry per CDR3 protein results from TCRdb running MiXCR on the multiplex PCR reads. The sample contains 480,000 or so distinct CDR3 sequences, over 45% of which appear only once. Study-wide results and caveats: Most clonotypes expanded in thyroid above 0.001 were likewise present in blood.

In the case of this clonotype: Its antigen remains unknown.

The CDR3 is made up of 10 amino acids. Trimming pared 7 bases from V and 9 bases from J, leaving 9 bases between. The germline V gene has CDR1 SGHTA and CDR2 FQGNSA. V and J are TRBV7-2 and TRBJ2-5, with D possibly TRBD1 on 5 matching bases. The receptor comes from an adult woman with Graves' disease, either hyperthyroidism or ophthalmopathy (not recorded which). The sequenced sample was peripheral blood or thyroid tissue (not recorded which). The CDR3, as DNA: TGTGCCAGCATCTCAGGGTCCCAGTACTTC. Protein sequence: CASISGSQYF.